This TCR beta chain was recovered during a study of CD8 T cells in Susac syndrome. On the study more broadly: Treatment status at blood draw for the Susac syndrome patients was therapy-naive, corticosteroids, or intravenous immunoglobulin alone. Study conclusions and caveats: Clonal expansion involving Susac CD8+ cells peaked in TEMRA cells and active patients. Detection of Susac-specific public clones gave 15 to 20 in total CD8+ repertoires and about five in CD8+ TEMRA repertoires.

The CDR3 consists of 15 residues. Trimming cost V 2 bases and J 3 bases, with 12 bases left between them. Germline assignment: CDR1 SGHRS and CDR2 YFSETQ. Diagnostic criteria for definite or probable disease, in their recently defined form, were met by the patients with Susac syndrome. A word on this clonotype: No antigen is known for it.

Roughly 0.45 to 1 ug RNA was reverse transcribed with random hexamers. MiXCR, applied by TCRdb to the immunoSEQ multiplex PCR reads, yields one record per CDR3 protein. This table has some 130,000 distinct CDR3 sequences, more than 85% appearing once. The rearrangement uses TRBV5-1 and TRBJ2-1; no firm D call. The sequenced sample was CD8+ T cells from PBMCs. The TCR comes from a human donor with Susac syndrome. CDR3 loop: CASSLGQLFYNEQFF. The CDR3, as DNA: TGCGCCAGCAGCTTAGGGCAGCTCTTCTACAATGAGCAGTTCTTC. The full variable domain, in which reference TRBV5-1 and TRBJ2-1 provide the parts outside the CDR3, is KAGVTQTPRYLIKTRGQQVTLSCSPISGHRSVSWYQQTPGQGLQFLFEYFSETQRNKGNFPGRFSGRQFSNSRSEMNVSTLELGDSALYLCASSLGQLFYNEQFFGPGTRLTVL.